This T cell receptor beta chain comes out of a study of preoperative IRX-2 immunotherapy in early breast cancer. Treatment indicated: preoperative locoregional IRX-2 cytokine immunotherapy. Trimming removed 8 bases at V and 7 bases at J, with 17 bases between. This CDR3 has 13 amino acids. Germline loops: CDR1 LNHDA, CDR2 SQIVND (reference sequence). Profiling relied on immunoSEQ multiplex PCR, and the TCRdb table lists in-frame clones only, not all of them. The top ten clones hold about 3.3% of a sample with about 28,000 clones, 82% of them seen once. This clone was counted once. The chain recombines TRBV19 with TRBJ1-1; D possibly corresponds to TRBD1 (6 bases). This specimen was taken from a patient treated with IRX-2 immunotherapy. The TCR comes from a human donor with breast cancer. DNA of the CDR3: TGTGCCAGTCGGGACAACGTGGGCCATGAAGCTTTCTTT. Its translation is CASRDNVGHEAFF.